The clone carrying this T cell receptor (beta chain) was seen many times. Its antigen is not identified. Amplification yielded TCR beta CDR3 regions, with RNA transcripts as the source. First-round RT-PCR of the TCR CDR3 relied on the HTBI primer set. TCRdb fed the multiplex PCR reads into MiXCR, producing one record per CDR3 protein. The sample consists of approximately 400,000 distinct CDR3 sequences, approximately 14% of them appearing once. The sample originates from a study of T cells in Graves' hyperthyroidism and ophthalmopathy. Overall study findings and caveats: Ophthalmopathy and stable hyperthyroidism were separated by a 13 V-J model.

Germline trimming cut 4 bases from V and 4 bases from J; bases unmatched to any gene: 3. Germline lookup yields CDR1 MNHNS and CDR2 SASEGT. This CDR3 comprises 16 residues. Patients aged 18 to 65 had newly diagnosed hyperthyroidism lasting under 2 months. Using approximately 10 ml of fresh peripheral blood, PBMCs were prepared. This receptor was taken from a woman younger than 35 with Graves' hyperthyroidism. Specimen: blood. V usage is TRBV6-1 and J usage is TRBJ2-2; 13 bases are a match to TRBD2. The CDR3 DNA reads TGTGCCAGCAGTGCCGGACTAGCGGGAGTCACCGGGGAGCTGTTTTTT. This codes for CASSAGLAGVTGELFF.